Below are 4 T cell receptor beta chains sequenced from a single sample in a study of blood T cell repertoires in COVID-19. Assay used: immunoSEQ multiplex PCR; TCRdb lists only in-frame clones, some missing. This sample has some 60,000 clones, with about 80% found just once. Sample: peripheral blood. These receptor sequences come from a man aged 50-59 years with COVID-19, enrolled during active disease.

The V gene is TRBV5-5, the J gene TRBJ2-5, with D tentatively TRBD2 (5 bases). This CDR3 contains 14 residues. Germline V gives CDR1 SGHKS, CDR2 YYEKEE (reference sequence). V gave up 2 bases and J gave up 5 bases, with 13 bases separating them. CDR3 sequence (DNA): TGTGCCAGCAGCTTTTCGGGAATGACCGAGACCCAGTACTTC. Its translation: CASSFSGMTETQYF.

The chain is built from TRBV11-1 and TRBJ2-1, with D possibly TRBD1 on 5 matching bases. Trimming took 3 bases from V and 9 from J, leaving 18 bases between them. The CDR3 loop spans 15 amino acids. Per germline, CDR1 SGHAT and CDR2 FQDESV (reference sequence). The CDR3 is CASSLARERVREQFF. DNA for the CDR3: TGTGCCAGCAGCTTGGCCAGGGAAAGGGTTCGTGAGCAGTTCTTC.

The chain employs TRBV7-2 and TRBJ2-2, with TRBD2 matching 13 bases. Germline lookup yields CDR1 SGHTA and CDR2 FQGNSA. This CDR3 has 16 amino acids. Trimming cost V 5 bases and J 6 bases; bases outside gene matches: 6. The CDR3 DNA reads as TGTGCCAGCAGCACAACTAGCGGGAGGGGTCCCGGGGAGCTGTTTTTT. Its protein is CASSTTSGRGPGELFF. Full variable domain (missing parts from reference TRBV7-2 and TRBJ2-2): GAGVSQSPSNKVTEKGKDVELRCDPISGHTALYWYRQSLGQGLEFLIYFQGNSAPDKSGLPSDRFSAERTGGSVSTLTIQRTQQEDSAVYLCASSTTSGRGPGELFFGEGSRLTVL.

The chain is built from TRBV7-2 and TRBJ2-1, with 8 bases lining up with TRBD2. This CDR3 contains 15 residues. Germline V CDR1 and CDR2: SGHTA, FQGNSA. Losses at the gene ends were 3 bases for V and 2 bases for J; bases not matched to a gene: 3. The CDR3 spells CASSFTSGTYNEQFF. CDR3 nucleotide sequence: TGTGCCAGCAGCTTCACTAGCGGAACCTACAATGAGCAGTTCTTC.